These 29 T cell receptor beta chains share one sample of origin, sequenced in a study of blood T cell repertoires in COVID-19. Clones were read by immunoSEQ multiplex PCR, and TCRdb kept only the in-frame ones, dropping some. This sample carries fewer than 130,000 clones, approximately 67% of them seen once, and the ten largest clones take under 10%. The sample was peripheral blood. Receptor source: a woman aged 60-75 years with acute or convalescent COVID-19.

J is TRBJ2-1 and V is TRBV27; 11 nucleotides match TRBD2. The CDR3 contains 15 residues. Germline V gene sequence: CDR1 MNHEY, CDR2 SMNVEV (reference sequence). Germline trimming cut 6 bases from V and 3 bases from J; bases unmatched to any gene: 4. The CDR3 nucleotides read TGTGCCAGCAGGACCCTAGCGGGGGGCTACAATGAGCAGTTCTTC. Its translation: CASRTLAGGYNEQFF.

This chain uses TRBV3-1 (or the pseudogene TRBV3-2) with TRBJ2-4, with D possibly matching TRBD2 (6 bases). Per the germline V gene, CDR1 is LGHDT and CDR2 is YNNKEL (reference sequence). Trimming removed 4 bases from V and 1 base from J, with 14 bases in between. This CDR3 region has 16 residues. The CDR3: CASSPPSGRAKNIQYF. The DNA for the CDR3 is TGTGCCAGCAGCCCTCCATCAGGGAGGGCCAAAAACATTCAGTACTTC.

The rearrangement joins TRBV3-1 (or the pseudogene TRBV3-2) to TRBJ1-4; 9 bases fit TRBD1. This CDR3 region has 13 residues. V shed 0 bases, J shed 14 bases, and the junction held 4 bases outside the gene matches. CDR1 and CDR2 from the germline V gene are LGHDT and YNNKEL (reference sequence). The CDR3 region has the DNA TGTGCCAGCAGCCAAGAGGCGACAGGGGGGCTGTTTTTT. Translated, it gives CASSQEATGGLFF.

The sample holds one count of this clone. This chain connects TRBV5-1 to TRBJ2-5; no reliable D call. This CDR3 region has 13 residues. Germline lookup yields CDR1 SGHRS and CDR2 YFSETQ. V was cut by 4 bases and J by 4 bases, with 11 bases left in between. In DNA, the CDR3 is TGCGCCAGCAGCCGAGAACCATCAGAGACCCAGTACTTC. Its translation: CASSREPSETQYF. Full variable domain (remainder filled in from reference TRBV5-1 and TRBJ2-5): KAGVTQTPRYLIKTRGQQVTLSCSPISGHRSVSWYQQTPGQGLQFLFEYFSETQRNKGNFPGRFSGRQFSNSRSEMNVSTLELGDSALYLCASSREPSETQYFGPGTRLLVL.

This clone was seen more than once but under ten times. The CDR3 reads CASSLRENNEQFF. Written as DNA, the CDR3 is TGTGCCAGCAGCTTGCGGGAGAACAATGAGCAGTTCTTC. The chain uses TRBV5-6 and TRBJ2-1; perhaps TRBD2 as D (6 bases). Germline assignment: CDR1 SGHDT and CDR2 YYEEEE. The length of the CDR3 is 13 residues. Deletions cut 1 base from V and 5 bases from J, with 7 bases between.

In this sample, this clone turned up once. The rearrangement uses TRBV27 and TRBJ2-7; D is possibly TRBD1 (6 bases). V dropped 6 bases and J dropped 3 bases, with 18 bases sitting between them. The CDR3 is 15 amino acids. From germline, CDR1 is MNHEY and CDR2 SMNVEV (reference sequence). The chain's CDR3 is CASSPQLDRNYEQYF. Here the CDR3 DNA reads TGTGCCAGCAGCCCCCAACTTGACAGGAACTACGAGCAGTACTTC.

The gene calls are TRBV28 and TRBJ1-5; D is uncertain. V lost 4 bases and J 7 bases, leaving 8 bases between the germline ends. The germline gives CDR1 MDHEN, CDR2 SYDVKM. The CDR3 sequence is 12 residues long. CDR3 DNA: TGTGCCAGCAGTTATGAGCGGCAGCCCCAGCATTTT. It specifies CASSYERQPQHF.

This clone was detected only a few times. Other nucleotide sequences in the sample specify the same CDR3. The chain recombines TRBV7-3 with TRBJ1-5; D unclear. The V gene lost 2 bases and the J gene lost 2 bases, with 4 bases spanning the gap. From germline, CDR1 is SGHTA and CDR2 FQGTGA. The CDR3 runs to 13 residues. CDR3 region: CASSLGRNQPQHF. The CDR3, as DNA: TGTGCCAGCAGCTTAGGCCGCAATCAGCCCCAGCATTTT.

The CDR3 spells CASSYSLAGDKETQYF. CDR3 bases: TGTGCCAGCAGTTACTCACTAGCGGGGGACAAAGAGACCCAGTACTTC. The rearrangement links TRBV6-5 to TRBJ2-5; 11 nucleotides match TRBD2. Unmatched junction bases numbered 3, after V lost 0 bases and J lost 3 bases. Germline loops: CDR1 MNHEY, CDR2 SVGAGI. This CDR3 is 16 amino acids long.

The J gene is TRBJ2-7, the V gene TRBV12-3 or TRBV12-4; D might be TRBD2 (5 bases). The V end was cut by 6 bases, the J end by 8 bases, with 11 bases between. CDR3 size: 11 residues. Here the CDR3 reads CASRARGKQYF. The CDR3 DNA sequence: TGTGCCAGCAGAGCCCGGGGTAAGCAGTACTTC.

The V call is TRBV5-1, the J call TRBJ2-1; 7 nucleotides align to TRBD1. With 0 bases clipped from V and 10 bases from J, the junction kept 4 bases outside the gene matches. CDR1 is SGHRS, CDR2 YFSETQ, per germline. The CDR3 spans 13 residues. The CDR3 is CASSLEPDREQFF. The CDR3 bases are TGCGCCAGCAGCTTGGAACCGGACAGGGAGCAGTTCTTC.

This chain uses TRBV6-2 or TRBV6-3 with TRBJ1-6, with 12 bases identical to TRBD1. The CDR3 extends over 17 amino acids. The junction had 6 bases not matched to a gene; V was cut back by 3 bases and J by 6 bases. Per germline, CDR1 MNHEY and CDR2 SVGEGT. The CDR3: CASSYPGQGARNSPLHF. The CDR3 DNA reads TGTGCCAGCAGTTATCCGGGACAGGGGGCACGTAATTCACCCCTCCACTTT.

This chain joins TRBV27 and TRBJ2-7; 7 positions agree with TRBD1. Looked up from germline, CDR1 is MNHEY and CDR2 is SMNVEV (reference sequence). This CDR3 spans 14 amino acids. V shed 4 bases, J shed 2 bases, and the junction held 5 bases outside the gene matches. The CDR3 region is CASSYGDSPYEQYF. For the CDR3, the DNA is TGTGCCAGCAGTTATGGGGACAGTCCCTACGAGCAGTACTTC.

The chain is built from TRBV15 and TRBJ2-3, with D perhaps matching TRBD2 (6 bases). The CDR3 has 16 amino acids. Trimming left V 1 base short and J 12 bases short, with 23 bases between. Germline V gives CDR1 LNHNV, CDR2 YYDKDF (reference sequence). The CDR3 protein is CATSRGTILAQATQYF. CDR3 DNA: TGTGCCACCAGCAGAGGGACTATTCTAGCACAGGCCACCCAGTATTTT.

The chain carries TRBV4-3 and TRBJ1-5; no firm D call. V was shortened by 0 bases and J by 7 bases, with 13 bases between the two germline ends. Germline loops: CDR1 LGHNA, CDR2 YSLEER. The CDR3 is 15 residues long. CDR3 amino acids: CASSQDAKGGQPQHF. The CDR3 coding sequence is TGCGCCAGCAGCCAAGACGCGAAGGGCGGGCAGCCCCAGCATTTT.

Turning to this clone: The sample has other DNA sequences that encode this CDR3 too. The chain uses TRBV11-2 and TRBJ2-3; TRBD1 aligns across 10 bases. Germline CDR1 and CDR2: SGHAT and FQNNGV. V lost 1 base and J lost 2; bases outside the gene matches: 0. The CDR3 is 15 amino acids. The CDR3 loop is CASSLGQGATDTQYF. Here the CDR3 DNA reads TGTGCCAGCAGCTTAGGACAGGGGGCCACAGATACGCAGTATTTT. The variable domain in full, completed from reference TRBV11-2 and TRBJ2-3, reads EAGVAQSPRYKIIEKRQSVAFWCNPISGHATLYWYQQILGQGPKLLIQFQNNGVVDDSQLPKDRFSAERLKGVDSTLKIQPAKLEDSAVYLCASSLGQGATDTQYFGPGTRLTVL.

J is TRBJ2-1 and V is TRBV19, with D maybe TRBD1 (5 bases). V lost 2 bases to trimming and J lost 1 base, with 15 bases between them. CDR3 length equals 17 residues. Germline V lookup: CDR1 LNHDA, CDR2 SQIVND (reference sequence). The CDR3 protein is CASSILIRVGSYNEQFF. The DNA of the CDR3 is TGTGCCAGTAGTATATTAATCAGGGTAGGGTCCTACAATGAGCAGTTCTTC. The whole variable domain, filled in from reference TRBV19 and TRBJ2-1, reads DGGITQSPKYLFRKEGQNVTLSCEQNLNHDAMYWYRQDPGQGLRLIYYSQIVNDFQKGDIAEGYSVSREKKESFPLTVTSAQKNPTAFYLCASSILIRVGSYNEQFFGPGTRLTVL.

CDR3 coding DNA: TGTGCCAGCTCACTGACGATAGGGGACTTAAGCTACACCTTC. Translated: CASSLTIGDLSYTF. V usage is TRBV18 and J usage is TRBJ1-2, with a tentative D call TRBD1 (5 bases). The V and J ends lost 4 bases and 9 bases respectively, with 18 bases between them. The CDR3 has 14 residues. CDR1 and CDR2 (germline): KGHSH, LQKENI. Complete variable domain (other parts from reference TRBV18 and TRBJ1-2): NAGVMQNPRHLVRRRGQEARLRCSPMKGHSHVYWYRQLPEEGLKFMVYLQKENIIDESGMPKERFSAEFPKEGPSILRIQQVVRGDSAAYFCASSLTIGDLSYTFGSGTRLTVV.

J is TRBJ1-6 and V is TRBV11-2; no reliable D call. Per germline, CDR1 SGHAT and CDR2 FQNNGV. V was shortened by 2 bases and J by 10 bases, with 9 bases between the two germline ends. The CDR3 loop spans 13 amino acids. The CDR3 DNA sequence: TGTGCCAGCAGCTTACGGGGATACTCACCCCTCCACTTT. It is translated as CASSLRGYSPLHF.

This sequence joins TRBV5-1 and TRBJ1-6, with D perhaps matching TRBD1 (6 bases). This CDR3 is built from 13 residues. Germline CDR1 reads SGHRS; CDR2 reads YFSETQ. V was cut by 0 bases and J by 11 bases, with 9 bases left in between. CDR3: CASSLDTGTPLHF. CDR3 sequence (DNA): TGCGCCAGCAGCTTGGATACAGGGACACCCCTCCACTTT.

This chain joins TRBV11-1 and TRBJ1-6; D unresolved. This CDR3 has 15 amino acids. With 1 base removed from V and 7 bases from J, the gap between germline ends came to 11 bases. Germline V gene data show CDR1 as SGHAT and CDR2 as FQDESV (reference sequence). The CDR3 loop is CASSLEVGVNSPLHF. CDR3 DNA sequence: TGTGCCAGCAGCTTAGAGGTCGGGGTGAATTCACCCCTCCACTTT.

This chain uses TRBV10-3 with TRBJ1-2; D possibly corresponds to TRBD1 (5 bases). Trimming pared 6 bases from V and 7 bases from J, leaving 15 bases between. The CDR3 sequence is 13 residues long. Germline CDR1 ENHRY, CDR2 SYGVKD. The CDR3 region has the DNA TGTGCCATCAGGGAGGGGAGGGAAAGTGGCTACACCTTC. This gives the protein CAIREGRESGYTF.

The V and J genes are TRBV5-5 and TRBJ2-6, with a possible D match to TRBD2 (5 bases). V was clipped by 1 base and J by 3 bases, with 8 bases between them. The germline V gene encodes CDR1 SGHKS and CDR2 YYEKEE (reference sequence). CDR3 length: 15 residues. This CDR3 reads CASSLPGSGANVLTF. The CDR3, as DNA: TGTGCCAGCAGCTTGCCGGGAAGTGGGGCCAACGTCCTGACTTTC.

The chain has TRBV6-1 and TRBJ2-7; the D gene is possibly TRBD1 (5 bases). Trimming took 1 base from V and 3 from J, leaving 13 bases between them. The CDR3 has 15 amino acids. Germline loops: CDR1 MNHNS, CDR2 SASEGT. The CDR3 DNA sequence: TGTGCCAGCAGTGAAGGTGGGGCAGGCAACTACGAGCAGTACTTC. It specifies CASSEGGAGNYEQYF.

The J gene is TRBJ2-5, the V gene TRBV24-1, with 9 positions matching TRBD1. V lost 4 bases and J lost 3; bases outside the gene matches: 14. Germline CDR1 is KGHDR and CDR2 is SFDVKD. This CDR3 has 18 amino acids. Written as DNA, the CDR3 is TGTGCCACCAGTGACCCTAAACTCCCCGGGACAGGGAAAGAGACCCAGTACTTC. Translating it yields CATSDPKLPGTGKETQYF.

In this sample, this clone turned up a few times. V and J are TRBV9 and TRBJ2-5; perhaps TRBD1 as D (5 bases). Looked up from germline, CDR1 is SGDLS and CDR2 is YYNGEE. The CDR3 covers 15 residues. The V end was cut by 0 bases, the J end by 5 bases, with 14 bases between. The CDR3 coding sequence is TGTGCCAGCAGCGTAGCGACAGACCAAGGGGAGACCCAGTACTTC. Amino acids: CASSVATDQGETQYF.

V usage is TRBV6-5 and J usage is TRBJ2-1, with 10 bases aligning to TRBD1. V lost 6 bases and J lost 3; bases outside the gene matches: 5. Germline values: CDR1 MNHEY, CDR2 SVGAGI. There are 15 residues in the CDR3. The CDR3 here is CASSRQGASYNEQFF. The DNA of the CDR3 is TGTGCCAGCAGCAGACAGGGGGCGAGCTACAATGAGCAGTTCTTC.

This clone was seen a handful of times. In DNA, the CDR3 is TGTGCCAGCAGCTGGGACAGAGATACGCAGTATTTT. This codes for CASSWDRDTQYF. The genes are TRBV6-5 and TRBJ2-3; 7 bases fit TRBD1. Trimming cost V 6 bases and J 5 bases; bases outside gene matches: 2. The CDR3 has 12 residues. Germline V lookup: CDR1 MNHEY, CDR2 SVGAGI.

This chain joins TRBV4-1 and TRBJ1-2; 7 bases map to TRBD1. The CDR3 is made up of 15 amino acids. Germline V lookup: CDR1 MGHRA, CDR2 YSYEKL. With V trimmed by 0 bases and J by 3 bases, 4 bases remained unmatched. As DNA, the CDR3 is TGCGCCAGCAGCCAAGAACTTGGGACAGACTATGGCTACACCTTC. Its protein product is CASSQELGTDYGYTF.